These 8 T cell receptor beta chains were sequenced from one sample in a study of CD8 T cells in Susac syndrome (dated by TCRdb to the late 2010s). Libraries were made using the immunoSEQ multiplex PCR assay. RNA was extracted with the RNeasy kit and roughly 0.45 to 1 ug was reverse transcribed using random hexamers. TCRdb's own reprocessing of the public reads used fastp at Q25 and MiXCR and kept productive beta chains. Rows are unified per CDR3 protein, each entry keeping the most common DNA and genes. For this sample the table gives 150,000 to 200,000 distinct CDR3 sequences, of which roughly 92% were detected only once. Approximately 0.1% of the sample rests with the top ten. Sequencing was performed on CD4+ T cells from PBMCs. These receptors were obtained from a human donor in good health.

The chain has TRBV6-1 and TRBJ1-6; tentatively, D is TRBD1 (5 bases). CDR3 size: 15 residues. V dropped 5 bases and J dropped 9 bases, with 17 bases sitting between them. The V gene's germline CDR1 is MNHNS and CDR2 SASEGT. The CDR3 spells CASSSGAGTPSPLHF. DNA of the CDR3: TGTGCCAGCAGTAGCGGGGCGGGAACACCTTCACCCCTCCACTTT.

The rearrangement links TRBV5-6 to TRBJ2-7; D gene uncertain. Germline V gives CDR1 SGHDT, CDR2 YYEEEE. V was cut by 0 bases and J by 2 bases, with 6 bases left in between. The CDR3 extends over 13 amino acids. The CDR3 is CASSLGITYEQYF. CDR3 sequence (DNA): TGTGCCAGCAGCTTGGGTATCACCTACGAGCAGTACTTC.

This clonotype was picked up one time. The chain carries TRBV20-1 and TRBJ1-3, with D hard to call. The CDR3 extends over 17 amino acids. V was pared by 0 bases and J by 0 bases, with 15 bases between. Germline values: CDR1 DFQATT, CDR2 SNEGSKA (reference sequence). CDR3 sequence (DNA): TGCAGTGCTAGAGATTCCTCGGCAGTCACCTCTGGAAACACCATATATTTT. This gives the protein CSARDSSAVTSGNTIYF.

The rearrangement joins TRBV19 to TRBJ2-4; D unresolved. The CDR3 runs 13 residues. Germline V gives CDR1 LNHDA, CDR2 SQIVND (reference sequence). The ends were cut back, 4 bases at V and 16 bases at J, with 20 bases in the middle. The CDR3 loop is CASSTRTQVDQYF. DNA for the CDR3: TGTGCCAGTAGTACACGGACGCAGGTGGATCAATACTTC. Full variable domain (rest looked up from reference TRBV19 and TRBJ2-4): DGGITQSPKYLFRKEGQNVTLSCEQNLNHDAMYWYRQDPGQGLRLIYYSQIVNDFQKGDIAEGYSVSREKKESFPLTVTSAQKNPTAFYLCASSTRTQVDQYFGAGTRLSVL.

V and J are TRBV6-5 and TRBJ2-7; D is unclear. The CDR3 consists of 13 residues. The V gene's germline CDR1 is MNHEY and CDR2 SVGAGI. With 6 bases removed from V and 4 bases from J, the gap between germline ends came to 13 bases. CDR3 nucleotide sequence: TGTGCCAGCAGCCGTACCACCGTGTACGAGCAGTACTTC. Protein: CASSRTTVYEQYF.

The chain recombines TRBV11-3 with TRBJ1-3; the match to TRBD1 covers 11 bases. Losses at the gene ends were 5 bases for V and 0 bases for J; bases not matched to a gene: 6. Germline assignment: CDR1 SGHNT and CDR2 YENEEA. The CDR3 totals 17 residues. CDR3 protein: CASSLGQGASSGNTIYF. The CDR3 coding sequence is TGTGCCAGCAGCCTCGGACAGGGGGCCTCCTCTGGAAACACCATATATTTT.

The chain is built from TRBV25-1 and TRBJ1-6, with 7 bases aligning to TRBD1. The germline gives CDR1 MGHDK, CDR2 SYGVNS. CDR3 size: 13 residues. V was clipped by 7 bases and J by 7 bases; unmatched bases: 4. CDR3 nucleotide sequence: TGTGCCAGCACCGACAGGGAGAATTCACCCCTCCACTTT. This codes for CASTDRENSPLHF.

The chain joins TRBV19 to TRBJ1-3, with a possible D match to TRBD1 (6 bases). The CDR3 is made up of 15 amino acids. V was cut by 8 bases and J by 0 bases, with 14 bases left in between. From germline, CDR1 is LNHDA and CDR2 SQIVND (reference sequence). The CDR3 sequence: CASSTGDHSGNTIYF. Written as DNA, the CDR3 is TGTGCCAGTTCGACAGGCGACCACTCTGGAAACACCATATATTTT.